These 24 T cell receptor beta chains came from one sample sequenced in a study of regulatory T cells in long-lasting Graves disease. The time point denotes: newly diagnosed GD, antithyroid drugs for less than 3 months. PBMC RNA was the source of the TCR library. The TCR beta library used iRepertoire HTBI primers with Arm-PCR amplification of CDR3. Each CDR3 protein gets one entry after TCRdb re-called the multiplex PCR reads with MiXCR. Of around 400,000 distinct CDR3 sequences in the sample, roughly 12% are singletons; the top ten hold over 15%. These same data were also listed under a study on T cells in Graves' hyperthyroidism and ophthalmopathy.

The sample was peripheral blood mononuclear cells (PBMCs), taken at new diagnosis, from a patient treated with antithyroid drugs. Source of these receptors: a woman aged 18-35 years with Graves disease.

The chain joins TRBV7-2 to TRBJ2-2, with D maybe TRBD1 (6 bases). Trimming took off 6 bases at V and 8 bases at J, with 16 bases between the two ends. This CDR3 spans 14 amino acids. The germline V gene encodes CDR1 SGHTA and CDR2 FQGNSA. The CDR3 reads CASSPNRAGGELFF. CDR3 nucleotide sequence: TGTGCCAGCAGTCCGAACAGGGCCGGAGGGGAGCTGTTTTTT. The entire variable domain, with the rest obtained from reference TRBV7-2 and TRBJ2-2, is as follows: GAGVSQSPSNKVTEKGKDVELRCDPISGHTALYWYRQSLGQGLEFLIYFQGNSAPDKSGLPSDRFSAERTGGSVSTLTIQRTQQEDSAVYLCASSPNRAGGELFFGEGSRLTVL.

This clonotype was counted at least ten times. V gene TRBV14 combines with J gene TRBJ1-2; maybe TRBD1 (6 bases). The germline V gene encodes CDR1 SGHDN and CDR2 FVKESK. V shed 1 base and J shed 0 bases, with 9 bases lying between them. This CDR3 spans 15 amino acids. CDR3 loop: CASSQAGTSNYGYTF. In nucleotides, the CDR3 is TGTGCCAGCAGCCAAGCCGGGACATCTAACTATGGCTACACCTTC.

This clonotype has a count of ten or more. The chain combines TRBV7-2 with TRBJ1-1; D not certain. The CDR3 contains 13 residues. Germline assignment: CDR1 SGHTA and CDR2 FQGNSA. Trimming shortened V by 6 bases and J by 0 bases, and 8 bases separated the two germline ends. DNA for the CDR3: TGTGCCAGCAGTTTTGGAATGAACACTGAAGCTTTCTTT. It translates to CASSFGMNTEAFF. Together with reference TRBV7-2 and TRBJ1-1, the CDR3 gives the full variable domain: GAGVSQSPSNKVTEKGKDVELRCDPISGHTALYWYRQSLGQGLEFLIYFQGNSAPDKSGLPSDRFSAERTGGSVSTLTIQRTQQEDSAVYLCASSFGMNTEAFFGQGTRLTVV.

This clonotype was observed at least ten times. The V and J genes are TRBV7-3 and TRBJ2-7; a weak D match, TRBD2 (7 bases). The CDR3 runs 15 residues. Germline values: CDR1 SGHTA, CDR2 FQGTGA. The ends were cut back, 8 bases at V and 0 bases at J, with 17 bases in the middle. CDR3 amino acids: CASPIGGRRSYEQYF. DNA of the CDR3: TGTGCCAGCCCTATCGGGGGGCGCCGCTCCTACGAGCAGTACTTC.

This clonotype was detected many times. CDR3 amino acids: CASSLSPGGSYEQYF. The CDR3 DNA sequence: TGTGCCAGCAGCTTAAGTCCCGGGGGCTCCTACGAGCAGTACTTC. The rearrangement joins TRBV7-9 to TRBJ2-7; weak D call: TRBD2 (6 bases). This CDR3 is built from 15 residues. Germline V gene data show CDR1 as SEHNR and CDR2 as FQNEAQ (reference sequence). The V and J ends lost 2 bases and 0 bases respectively, with 11 bases between them.

This chain connects TRBV4-3 to TRBJ2-3; D possibly uses TRBD1 or TRBD2 (6 bases each). Trimming took off 5 bases at V and 6 bases at J, with 33 bases between the two ends. CDR1 and CDR2 (germline): LGHNA, YSLEER. The CDR3 is 20 residues long. In DNA form, the CDR3 reads TGCGCCAGCAGCTCCTCGGGTGTATGGGGGGCTCCGTCCATAACGGATACGCAGTATTTT. Translating it yields CASSSSGVWGAPSITDTQYF.

CDR3 bases: TGCGCCAGCAGCCAGGGGGGCCCGAATGAGCAGTTCTTC. Its protein product is CASSQGGPNEQFF. The rearrangement links TRBV4-3 to TRBJ2-1; D is tentatively TRBD1 or TRBD2 (6 bases each). Germline assignment: CDR1 LGHNA and CDR2 YSLEER. The CDR3 is 13 amino acids. With 3 bases removed from V and 7 bases from J, the gap between germline ends came to 10 bases.

This clonotype was counted at least ten times. The genes are TRBV7-9 and TRBJ2-1, with D possibly matching TRBD2 (6 bases). The CDR3 length is 20 residues. The ends were cut back, 5 bases at V and 4 bases at J, with 30 bases in the middle. Germline V gene data show CDR1 as SEHNR and CDR2 as FQNEAQ (reference sequence). The CDR3 spells CASSPRWGDRTSTGYNEQFF. The DNA for the CDR3 is TGTGCCAGCAGCCCTCGGTGGGGGGATCGAACGTCCACGGGGTACAATGAGCAGTTCTTC.

The J gene is TRBJ2-5, the V gene TRBV19; the match to TRBD2 covers 8 bases. The germline V gene encodes CDR1 LNHDA and CDR2 SQIVND (reference sequence). J was trimmed by 3 bases and V by 9 bases; bases with no gene match: 27. The CDR3 covers 20 residues. Here the CDR3 reads CARPPEADRYRGGREETQYF. DNA of the CDR3: TGTGCCAGGCCTCCGGAAGCCGACCGCTATCGGGGGGGGCGTGAAGAGACCCAGTACTTC.

In this sample, this clonotype turned up a few times. The chain carries TRBV7-6 and TRBJ2-2; tentative D call: TRBD2 (6 bases). Per the germline V gene, CDR1 is SGHVS and CDR2 is FNYEAQ. The CDR3 is 13 residues long. V was trimmed by 5 bases and J by 7 bases, leaving 11 bases between them. CDR3 in DNA: TGTGCCAGCAGCCTAAACGGGGGCGGGGAGCTGTTTTTT. As protein: CASSLNGGGELFF.

In this sample, this clonotype turned up once. The rearrangement joins TRBV20-1 to TRBJ2-3; TRBD2 agrees at 11 bases. Trimming cost V 3 bases and J 8 bases; bases outside gene matches: 16. Germline V gene sequence: CDR1 DFQATT, CDR2 SNEGSKA (reference sequence). The CDR3 is 17 residues long. The CDR3 sequence is CSASSWALAGEFGTQYF. In DNA, the CDR3 is TGCAGTGCTAGCTCCTGGGCACTAGCGGGAGAGTTTGGTACGCAGTATTTT.

Worth noting for this clonotype: Given a far larger clone just one base away, this is likely a sequencing read error. CDR3 bases: TGTACCAGCAGCTTAGCCCCAACCGGGGAGCTGTTTTTT. Protein product: CTSSLAPTGELFF. The rearrangement links TRBV11-2 to TRBJ2-2; D is undetermined. Germline V gene lookup returns CDR1 SGHAT and CDR2 FQNNGV. The CDR3 is 13 residues long. Variable domain in full (rest from reference TRBV11-2 and TRBJ2-2): EAGVAQSPRYKIIEKRQSVAFWCNPISGHATLYWYQQILGQGPKLLIQFQNNGVVDDSQLPKDRFSAERLKGVDSTLKIQPAKLEDSAVYLCTSSLAPTGELFFGEGSRLTVL.

The rearrangement links TRBV6-2 or TRBV6-3 to TRBJ1-1, with TRBD1 identical over 7 bases. Germline assignment: CDR1 MNHEY and CDR2 SVGEGT. CDR3 size: 15 residues. The V gene end was trimmed by 0 bases and the J gene end by 6 bases; junction bases not matched to a gene: 7. The CDR3: CASSYSEGGYSEAFF. In DNA form, the CDR3 reads TGTGCCAGCAGTTACTCGGAAGGGGGCTATTCTGAAGCTTTCTTT.

At least ten counts were recorded for this clonotype. The V and J genes are TRBV7-2 and TRBJ1-3; unclear D gene. The CDR3 extends over 16 amino acids. V was shortened by 5 bases and J by 4 bases, with 18 bases between the two germline ends. Germline CDR1 and CDR2: SGHTA and FQGNSA. The CDR3 DNA reads TGTGCCAGCAGCCCCGGACGCTCACTGGGAGGAAACACCATATATTTT. Protein: CASSPGRSLGGNTIYF.

Many counts were recorded for this clonotype. The rearrangement uses TRBV7-9 and TRBJ2-1; possibly TRBD1 or TRBD2 for D (5 bases each). The CDR3 runs 13 residues. Trimming cost V 4 bases and J 8 bases, with 12 bases left between them. The germline V gene has CDR1 SEHNR and CDR2 FQNEAQ (reference sequence). DNA for the CDR3: TGTGCCAGCAGCTCAAGAACGGGACATGAGCAGTTCTTC. It yields the protein CASSSRTGHEQFF.

This clonotype appeared many times. V usage is TRBV4-2 and J usage is TRBJ2-6, with D possibly matching TRBD2 (7 bases). Germline CDR1 is LGHNA and CDR2 is YNFKEQ. The CDR3 has 16 amino acids. The V end was cut by 2 bases, the J end by 1 base, with 9 bases between. CDR3 protein: CASSQKGGSGANVLTF. The CDR3 nucleotides are TGTGCCAGCAGCCAAAAGGGGGGGTCTGGGGCCAACGTCCTGACTTTC.

This clonotype was observed at least ten times. The chain is built from TRBV18 and TRBJ2-1, with TRBD1 as a possible D gene (5 bases). This CDR3 is built from 16 residues. The germline V gene has CDR1 KGHSH and CDR2 LQKENI. V lost 4 bases to trimming and J lost 0 bases, with 13 bases between them. The CDR3 nucleotides read TGTGCCAGCTCACTTGGGGCCCTGAGCTCCTACAATGAGCAGTTCTTC. This codes for CASSLGALSSYNEQFF.

The chain uses TRBV10-1 and TRBJ2-2; D perhaps matches TRBD1 (5 bases). The germline V gene has CDR1 WNHNN and CDR2 SYGVQD (reference sequence). V was pared by 2 bases and J by 9 bases, with 7 bases between. This CDR3 has 12 residues. CDR3 sequence: CASSEGARELFF. CDR3 coding DNA: TGCGCCAGCAGTGAGGGGGCGCGGGAGCTGTTTTTT.

At least ten counts were recorded for this clonotype. The chain has TRBV6-1 and TRBJ1-5; TRBD1 matches at 7 bases. Trimming removed 6 bases from V and 1 base from J; junction bases left unmatched: 6. This CDR3 is built from 15 residues. The germline V gene has CDR1 MNHNS and CDR2 SASEGT. CDR3 protein: CASRKTGLSNQPQHF. DNA of the CDR3: TGTGCCAGCAGGAAGACAGGGCTGAGCAATCAGCCCCAGCATTTT.

The chain has TRBV20-1 and TRBJ2-3; a possible D gene is TRBD2 (7 bases). V was trimmed by 5 bases and J by 1 base, leaving 19 bases between them. In germline, CDR1 is DFQATT, CDR2 SNEGSKA (reference sequence). This CDR3 contains 16 residues. CDR3 in amino acids: CSAASGGVSGTDTQYF. CDR3 DNA sequence: TGCAGTGCTGCCTCGGGGGGCGTCTCCGGCACAGATACGCAGTATTTT.

Ten or more counts support this clonotype. V gene TRBV7-2 combines with J gene TRBJ2-2, with TRBD2 matching over 11 bases. The length of the CDR3 is 17 residues. V lost 1 base to trimming and J lost 0 bases; unmatched junction nucleotides: 1. Per the germline V gene, CDR1 is SGHTA and CDR2 is FQGNSA. The CDR3 is CASSLGTSGPNTGELFF. As DNA, the CDR3 is TGTGCCAGCAGCTTAGGGACTAGCGGGCCGAACACCGGGGAGCTGTTTTTT.

The table lists this clonotype with a few counts. V usage is TRBV6-5 and J usage is TRBJ2-7; a weak D match, TRBD1 (5 bases). From germline, CDR1 is MNHEY and CDR2 SVGAGI. The CDR3 sequence is 17 residues long. The V gene lost 1 base and the J gene lost 1 base, with 17 bases spanning the gap. CDR3 sequence: CASSYFDSWKSSYEQYF. The CDR3 DNA sequence: TGTGCCAGCAGTTACTTCGACAGCTGGAAATCATCCTACGAGCAGTACTTC.

This rearrangement joins TRBV4-3 to TRBJ2-7; 16 bases map to TRBD2. V shed 4 bases, J shed 0 bases, and the junction held 6 bases outside the gene matches. From germline, CDR1 is LGHNA and CDR2 YSLEER. The CDR3 covers 18 residues. CDR3 nucleotide sequence: TGCGCCAGCAGCCTAGGGACTAGCGGGAGGGACACCTCCTACGAGCAGTACTTC. It yields the protein CASSLGTSGRDTSYEQYF.

This clonotype was observed at least ten times. The rearrangement joins TRBV29-1 to TRBJ2-2; no firm D call. Per germline, CDR1 SQVTM and CDR2 ANQGSEA. V was pared by 4 bases and J by 0 bases, with 6 bases between. This CDR3 contains 13 residues. CDR3 protein: CSVVHANTGELFF. As DNA, the CDR3 is TGCAGCGTTGTCCACGCGAACACCGGGGAGCTGTTTTTT.